The source of this T cell receptor beta chain is a study of identical twins. Study results and limitations: Reduced insertions were recorded for abundant cord blood beta clonotypes, with no such pattern in memory repertoires.

The V and J ends lost 0 bases and 6 bases respectively, with 17 bases between them. Germline CDR1 SGHRS, CDR2 YFSETQ. The CDR3 spans 16 residues. This clonotype was found a few times. What it binds is unknown. TCRdb re-derived calls from the 5' RACE reads in MiXCR, one entry per CDR3 protein. The table records approximately 690,000 distinct CDR3 sequences, 6% to 6.5% of them present only once. J is TRBJ2-3 and V is TRBV5-1, with D unresolved. The material sequenced was naive T cells sorted from blood. The source is a man aged 18 to 30 in good health. Here the CDR3 reads CASSLAAADTRDTQYF. In DNA, the CDR3 is TGCGCCAGCAGCTTGGCGGCGGCAGACACCAGGGATACGCAGTATTTT.